These 11 T cell receptor beta chains share one sample of origin, sequenced in a study of cytomegalovirus exposure and HLA in healthy donors. The study ran its PCR with 60 Vbeta and 13 Jbeta primers. Using immunoSEQ multiplex PCR, the repertoire was profiled, and TCRdb retains in-frame clones only, with some absent. Here the sample spans about 100,000 clones, approximately 73% being singletons. Material: PBMCs. Source of these receptors: a man aged 40-50 years in good health and CMV-seronegative.

The chain carries TRBV13 and TRBJ2-7; TRBD1 agrees at 8 bases. V lost 5 bases and J lost 3; bases outside the gene matches: 6. The CDR3 sequence is 14 residues long. Germline V gene sequence: CDR1 PRHDT, CDR2 FYEKMQ (reference sequence). CDR3 residues: CASSTGTGNYEQYF. CDR3 bases: TGTGCCAGCAGCACCGGGACAGGAAACTACGAGCAGTACTTC.

This chain links TRBV15 with TRBJ2-2; 10 positions agree with TRBD2. The germline gives CDR1 LNHNV, CDR2 YYDKDF (reference sequence). The junction had 6 bases not matched to a gene; V was cut back by 0 bases and J by 2 bases. This CDR3 comprises 18 residues. The CDR3 DNA reads TGTGCCACCAGCAGAGATCGATTAGCGGGGGGAAACACCGGGGAGCTGTTTTTT. The encoded protein is CATSRDRLAGGNTGELFF.

This clone was picked up one time. The chain links TRBV6-5 to TRBJ1-2, with unresolved D. V lost 4 bases to trimming and J lost 6 bases, with 15 bases between them. The CDR3 has 14 amino acids. The germline V gene encodes CDR1 MNHEY and CDR2 SVGAGI. The CDR3 here is CASSSPRVRHGYTF. DNA of the CDR3: TGTGCCAGCAGTTCTCCGAGGGTCCGGCATGGCTACACCTTC.

CDR3: CAWDILYQETQYF. Written as DNA, the CDR3 is TGTGCCTGGGACATTTTGTACCAAGAGACCCAGTACTTC. The chain recombines TRBV30 with TRBJ2-5, with D unclear. Between the trimmed V and J ends, which lost 5 bases and 0 bases, there was a span of 10 bases. Germline loops: CDR1 GTSNPN, CDR2 SVGIG (reference sequence). The CDR3 totals 13 residues.

The chain employs TRBV5-1 and TRBJ2-5, with 7 bases matching TRBD2. CDR1 SGHRS and CDR2 YFSETQ come from the germline V gene. Trimming removed 0 bases from V and 0 bases from J; junction bases left unmatched: 2. This CDR3 has 15 residues. The CDR3 DNA sequence: TGCGCCAGCAGCTTGGCGGCGGGGGACCAAGAGACCCAGTACTTC. Amino acids: CASSLAAGDQETQYF.

The V call is TRBV6-5, the J call TRBJ2-7, with a possible D match to TRBD2 (6 bases). CDR3 length: 14 residues. The V end was cut by 4 bases, the J end by 0 bases, with 10 bases between. In germline, CDR1 is MNHEY, CDR2 SVGAGI. The CDR3: CASSFVGGSYEQYF. The CDR3 region has the DNA TGTGCCAGCAGTTTCGTCGGGGGCTCCTACGAGCAGTACTTC.

This rearrangement joins TRBV5-1 to TRBJ2-5, with D perhaps matching TRBD1 (7 bases). Germline CDR1 and CDR2: SGHRS and YFSETQ. The CDR3 is made up of 16 amino acids. V was shortened by 0 bases and J by 1 base, with 13 bases between the two germline ends. The CDR3 sequence is CASSLAHRGGQETQYF. Written as DNA, the CDR3 is TGCGCCAGCAGCTTGGCCCACAGGGGAGGCCAAGAGACCCAGTACTTC. Complete variable domain (other parts from reference TRBV5-1 and TRBJ2-5): KAGVTQTPRYLIKTRGQQVTLSCSPISGHRSVSWYQQTPGQGLQFLFEYFSETQRNKGNFPGRFSGRQFSNSRSEMNVSTLELGDSALYLCASSLAHRGGQETQYFGPGTRLLVL.

The chain is built from TRBV9 and TRBJ2-3; 9 bases are a match to TRBD1. Losses at the gene ends were 3 bases for V and 1 base for J; bases not matched to a gene: 3. This CDR3 is built from 15 residues. Germline-derived CDR1 and CDR2 are SGDLS and YYNGEE. DNA of the CDR3: TGTGCCAGCAGCGACAGGGGGCGACGCACAGATACGCAGTATTTT. This translates into CASSDRGRRTDTQYF.

The chain employs TRBV28 and TRBJ1-5; TRBD1 is a possible D gene (5 bases). V lost 9 bases and J lost 0, with 12 bases in between. CDR3 size: 14 residues. Germline values: CDR1 MDHEN, CDR2 SYDVKM. The CDR3: CASKGLYSNQPQHF. The CDR3 nucleotides read TGTGCCAGTAAGGGGTTATATAGCAATCAGCCCCAGCATTTT.

This chain uses TRBV7-6 with TRBJ2-7, with D uncertain. Germline V gene sequence: CDR1 SGHVS, CDR2 FNYEAQ. Trimming removed 4 bases at V and 6 bases at J, with 7 bases between. CDR3 length equals 11 residues. The CDR3 nucleotides read TGTGCCAGCAGCTCCTCCCTCGAGCAGTACTTC. Its protein product is CASSSSLEQYF.

This chain joins TRBV28 and TRBJ2-5; 7 bases match TRBD2. CDR1 is MDHEN, CDR2 SYDVKM, per germline. The trim removed 3 bases at V and 0 bases at J, leaving 7 bases unmatched. CDR3 length: 16 amino acids. The DNA of the CDR3 is TGTGCCAGCAGTTTCGAGCGGGGCTCGTACCAAGAGACCCAGTACTTC. Its translation: CASSFERGSYQETQYF.